Each of the 18 T cell receptor beta chains below was sequenced from the same sample in a study of shared clonotypes between healthy human individuals. Assay used: immunoSEQ multiplex PCR; TCRdb lists only in-frame clones, some missing. The sample has about half a million clones, around 79% seen once. The specimen was PBMCs. Source of these receptors: a woman aged 40 to 55 in good health. Some clones in this sample may be carry-over from other donors' samples.

The rearrangement joins TRBV28 to TRBJ1-4; unclear D gene. The CDR3 length is 11 residues. Germline assignment: CDR1 MDHEN and CDR2 SYDVKM. The V end lost 3 bases, the J end lost 8 bases, and 4 bases lay between the germline ends. The CDR3: CASSFREKLFF. CDR3 bases: TGTGCCAGCAGTTTCAGGGAAAAACTGTTTTTT.

V and J are TRBV5-4 and TRBJ2-7; TRBD2 aligns across 7 bases. Per the germline V gene, CDR1 is SGHNT and CDR2 is YYREEE (reference sequence). The CDR3 consists of 15 residues. V dropped 1 base and J dropped 2; count of bases not matched to a gene: 6. In nucleotides, the CDR3 is TGTGCCAGCAGCTTGCGGTTGCTAGCGGCCTACGAGCAGTACTTC. It codes for CASSLRLLAAYEQYF. Supplemented by reference TRBV5-4 and TRBJ2-7, the full variable domain reads ETGVTQSPTHLIKTRGQQVTLRCSSQSGHNTVSWYQQALGQGPQFIFQYYREEENGRGNFPPRFSGLQFPNYSSELNVNALELDDSALYLCASSLRLLAAYEQYFGPGTRLTVT.

The CDR3 spells CAWSEVLGTQYF. In DNA, the CDR3 is TGTGCCTGGAGTGAGGTTTTAGGGACCCAGTACTTC. The chain employs TRBV30 and TRBJ2-5; D remains unclear. CDR3 length: 12 amino acids. V was trimmed by 1 base and J by 7 bases, leaving 10 bases between them. The germline gives CDR1 GTSNPN, CDR2 SVGIG (reference sequence).

On this clone: A read error may produce the germline difference seen at one junction end. V gene TRBV28 combines with J gene TRBJ2-7; 10 bases fit TRBD1. In germline, CDR1 is MDHEN, CDR2 SYDVKM. The CDR3 has 12 amino acids. CDR3 nucleotides: TGTGCCAGCAGTCGGGACAGGGGCGAGTTGCACTTC. Translation gives CASSRDRGELHF.

J is TRBJ2-3 and V is TRBV2, with a possible D match to TRBD2 (6 bases). This CDR3 region has 15 residues. Germline CDR1 SNHLY, CDR2 FYNNEI. The V and J ends lost 6 bases and 1 base respectively, with 14 bases between them. The CDR3 loop is CASRRLASGTDTQYF. DNA of the CDR3: TGTGCCAGCAGAAGGCTGGCTAGCGGCACAGATACGCAGTATTTT.

This clone was observed a handful of times. V gene TRBV18 combines with J gene TRBJ1-6; D unresolved. CDR1 KGHSH and CDR2 LQKENI come from the germline V gene. The ends were cut back, 3 bases at V and 7 bases at J, with 13 bases in the middle. The CDR3 spans 15 residues. In DNA, the CDR3 is TGTGCCAGCTCACCCCTGGGAGGCCCGAATTCACCCCTCCACTTT. This sequence encodes CASSPLGGPNSPLHF.

This chain connects TRBV5-5 to TRBJ1-4, with 8 positions matching TRBD1. V gave up 3 bases and J gave up 8 bases; unmatched junction bases: 9. Germline V gene lookup returns CDR1 SGHKS and CDR2 YYEKEE (reference sequence). The CDR3 is 15 residues long. CDR3 DNA sequence: TGTGCCAGCAGCTCCTACGGGACAGGTCCCGAAAAACTGTTTTTT. Translation: CASSSYGTGPEKLFF. Looking up the rest from reference TRBV5-5 and TRBJ1-4 gives the full variable domain: DAGVTQSPTHLIKTRGQQVTLRCSPISGHKSVSWYQQVLGQGPQFIFQYYEKEERGRGNFPDRFSARQFPNYSSELNVNALLLGDSALYLCASSSYGTGPEKLFFGSGTQLSVL.

The CDR3 loop is CASSRGTGGEKLFF. CDR3 sequence (DNA): TGCGCCAGCAGCCGAGGGACAGGGGGTGAAAAACTGTTTTTT. V and J are TRBV4-3 and TRBJ1-4; 11 bases match TRBD1. Germline CDR1 is LGHNA and CDR2 is YSLEER. This CDR3 region has 14 residues. The J segment lost 7 bases and the V segment lost 4 bases, leaving 2 bases of the junction unmatched.

The chain uses TRBV28 and TRBJ1-1; no clear D gene. The CDR3 has 11 amino acids. Germline V gives CDR1 MDHEN, CDR2 SYDVKM. V was pared by 6 bases and J by 11 bases, with 13 bases between. The chain's CDR3 is CASRDTVPAFF. CDR3 nucleotides: TGTGCCAGCAGGGATACAGTGCCGGCTTTCTTT.

The chain's CDR3 is CASSKGTSYEQYF. The CDR3 DNA is TGTGCCAGTAGTAAGGGGACCTCCTACGAGCAGTACTTC. V usage is TRBV19 and J usage is TRBJ2-7; TRBD1 or TRBD2 may be the D gene (5 bases each). V lost 4 bases and J 0 bases, leaving 7 bases between the germline ends. CDR3 length: 13 amino acids. CDR1 and CDR2 from the germline V gene are LNHDA and SQIVND (reference sequence).

This rearrangement joins TRBV7-2 to TRBJ2-4, with 7 nucleotides matching TRBD1. Trimming cost V 1 base and J 6 bases; bases outside gene matches: 3. The CDR3 is made up of 14 amino acids. In germline, CDR1 is SGHTA, CDR2 FQGNSA. CDR3 loop: CASSLDPGGNIQYF. DNA of the CDR3: TGTGCCAGCAGCTTAGATCCAGGGGGAAACATTCAGTACTTC. Using reference TRBV7-2 and TRBJ2-4 for the parts outside the CDR3, the full variable domain is GAGVSQSPSNKVTEKGKDVELRCDPISGHTALYWYRQSLGQGLEFLIYFQGNSAPDKSGLPSDRFSAERTGGSVSTLTIQRTQQEDSAVYLCASSLDPGGNIQYFGAGTRLSVL.

This clone was counted once. J is TRBJ2-1 and V is TRBV14; D unclear. Per germline, CDR1 SGHDN and CDR2 FVKESK. This CDR3 is 12 amino acids long. V gave up 0 bases and J gave up 10 bases, with 7 bases separating them. The DNA for the CDR3 is TGTGCCAGCAGCCAAGACAACCCCGAGCAGTTCTTC. This codes for CASSQDNPEQFF.

This sequence joins TRBV5-1 and TRBJ2-3; D gene ambiguous. CDR3 size: 15 residues. CDR1 and CDR2 from the germline V gene are SGHRS and YFSETQ. V was cut by 0 bases and J by 2 bases, with 10 bases left in between. For the CDR3, the DNA is TGCGCCAGCAGCTTGGAGGGATATAACACAGATACGCAGTATTTT. Translated: CASSLEGYNTDTQYF.

The chain couples TRBV5-6 to TRBJ2-2, with D perhaps matching TRBD1 or TRBD2 (5 bases each). V was pared by 4 bases and J by 6 bases, with 22 bases between. Germline V gene data show CDR1 as SGHDT and CDR2 as YYEEEE. The CDR3 spans 17 residues. The CDR3 loop is CASSVRPGTRGAGELFF. Here the CDR3 DNA reads TGTGCCAGCAGCGTAAGACCCGGGACCCGGGGAGCCGGGGAGCTGTTTTTT.

A single count supports this clone. V usage is TRBV5-1 and J usage is TRBJ1-2, with D unclear. Germline V gene sequence: CDR1 SGHRS, CDR2 YFSETQ. CDR3 length equals 13 residues. Deletions cut 0 bases from V and 7 bases from J, with 10 bases between. CDR3 DNA sequence: TGCGCCAGCAGCTTGGTCTCAGAGGGTGGCTACACCTTC. Translation: CASSLVSEGGYTF.

This sequence joins TRBV5-6 and TRBJ2-7, with 7 nucleotides matching TRBD2. Germline assignment: CDR1 SGHDT and CDR2 YYEEEE. The CDR3 covers 16 residues. The junction had 13 bases not matched to a gene; V was cut back by 3 bases and J by 4 bases. The CDR3 loop reads CASSSRTSGGSYEQYF. As DNA, the CDR3 is TGTGCCAGCAGCTCCCGGACGTCGGGGGGATCATACGAGCAGTACTTC. The full variable domain, its missing parts supplied by reference TRBV5-6 and TRBJ2-7, is DAGVTQSPTHLIKTRGQQVTLRCSPKSGHDTVSWYQQALGQGPQFIFQYYEEEERQRGNFPDRFSGHQFPNYSSELNVNALLLGDSALYLCASSSRTSGGSYEQYFGPGTRLTVT.

V usage is TRBV19 and J usage is TRBJ2-6; 7 nucleotides agree with TRBD1. The CDR3 consists of 15 residues. Germline V gene sequence: CDR1 LNHDA, CDR2 SQIVND (reference sequence). The ends lost 3 bases at V and 4 bases at J; junction bases unmatched: 3. CDR3 DNA sequence: TGTGCCAGTAGTATGGGACAGTGGGGGGCCAACGTCCTGACTTTC. Translation gives CASSMGQWGANVLTF.

Remarks on this clone: Other DNA sequences in this specimen translate into the identical CDR3. This chain connects TRBV7-3 to TRBJ2-3, with 7 nucleotides matching TRBD2. The length of the CDR3 is 15 residues. CDR1 and CDR2 (germline): SGHTA, FQGTGA. Losses at the gene ends were 1 base for V and 0 bases for J; bases not matched to a gene: 1. CDR3 loop: CASSLMGGSTDTQYF. CDR3 DNA sequence: TGTGCCAGCAGCTTAATGGGGGGGAGCACAGATACGCAGTATTTT.